Listed below are T cell receptor beta chains from one sample, sequenced in a study of naive and memory T cell subsets. One entry per CDR3 protein, called by TCRdb with MiXCR from the 5' RACE reads. The table has tens of thousands of distinct CDR3 sequences, 6% to 8.5% seen once. The receptors derive from a female donor in good health. The CDR3 runs from the conserved cysteine through the conserved F or W. The order of the fields is V gene, J gene, CDR3 length, clone size, D gene, CDR3 DNA, CDR3 protein. A D gene is named only where the DNA matches it firmly. Clone size appears in some rows only: once, few, many, or a class for an expanded clone.

TRBV27	TRBJ2-5	17	-	TRBD2	TGTGCCAGCAGTTTATCGAGGTCTAGCGGGGAGACAGAGACCCAGTACTTC	CASSLSRSSGETETQYF
TRBV12-3/TRBV12-4	TRBJ1-1	12	many	-	TGTGCCAGCAGCCACCTTGGGCCTGAAGCTTTCTTT	CASSHLGPEAFF
TRBV18	TRBJ2-7	16	-	TRBD1	TGTGCCAGCTCACCACTAAGTACAGGGGAGAACTACGAGCAGTACTTC	CASSPLSTGENYEQYF
TRBV25-1	TRBJ2-6	17	few	-	TGTGCCAGCAGCGACACCCTGAACGTCAGGGGGGCCAACGTCCTGACTTTC	CASSDTLNVRGANVLTF
TRBV5-4	TRBJ1-2	13	many	TRBD1	TGTGCCAGCAGCTTGGCCAGGGGGAGGGGCTACACCTTC	CASSLARGRGYTF
TRBV30	TRBJ1-1	13	-	-	TGTGCCTGGAGTAAATTGTGGCAGCTTGAAGCTTTCTTT	CAWSKLWQLEAFF
TRBV6-1	TRBJ2-3	15	-	-	TGTGCCACCGCCCCAGGGGCCCCTTCCACAGATACGCAGTATTTT	CATAPGAPSTDTQYF
TRBV9	TRBJ1-2	11	-	-	TGTGCCAGCAGCGCAAACTTAGGCTACACCTTC	CASSANLGYTF
TRBV12-3/TRBV12-4	TRBJ1-1	13	few	-	TGTGCCAGCAGTTTCGGGGGTCGAGGTGAAGCTTTCTTT	CASSFGGRGEAFF
TRBV11-2	TRBJ1-4	16	few	-	TGTGCCAGCAGCTTAGGGTGGGCGGGGGATGAGGAAAAACTGTTTTTT	CASSLGWAGDEEKLFF
TRBV4-3	TRBJ1-5	14	many	-	TGCGCCAGCAGCCAAGAATGGAGGGAAAAGCCCCAGCATTTT	CASSQEWREKPQHF
TRBV9	TRBJ1-1	13	-	-	TGTGCCAGCAGCGCCCCAGAGAACACTGAAGCTTTCTTT	CASSAPENTEAFF
TRBV28	TRBJ2-3	14	many	-	TGTGCCAGCAGTTTCCTGGGTAGCACAGATACGCAGTATTTT	CASSFLGSTDTQYF
TRBV7-9	TRBJ2-3	14	once	-	TGTGCCAGCAGCCCAGATCTCCCCACAGATACGCAGTATTTT	CASSPDLPTDTQYF
TRBV12-3/TRBV12-4	TRBJ1-5	16	many	-	TGTGCCAGCAGCTTGATTTTGGTGGGGGTGGGACAGCCCCAGCATTTT	CASSLILVGVGQPQHF
TRBV7-3	TRBJ2-5	15	-	TRBD2	TGTGCCAGCAGCTTTAGCGGGGGGGCAGGAGAGACCCAGTACTTC	CASSFSGGAGETQYF
TRBV19	TRBJ1-4	14	-	TRBD1	TGTGCCAGTAGGGCAGGGGGCGCAGGGGAAAAACTGTTTTTT	CASRAGGAGEKLFF
TRBV5-1	TRBJ1-2	13	many	-	TGCGCCAGCAGCTTGCTGGCCGGGAACGGCTACACCTTC	CASSLLAGNGYTF
TRBV6-5	TRBJ2-7	13	few	-	TGTGCCAGCAGGAGAACAGGGTCCTACGAGCAGTACTTC	CASRRTGSYEQYF
TRBV28	TRBJ1-1	14	many	-	TGTGCCAGCAGTTTGACGGGGGGAAACACTGAAGCTTTCTTT	CASSLTGGNTEAFF
TRBV25-1	TRBJ2-2	16	many	TRBD2	TGTGCCAGCGAACCCGCCGCGGGGGACCCCACCGGGGAGCTGTTTTTT	CASEPAAGDPTGELFF
TRBV15	TRBJ1-5	19	few	TRBD1	TGTGCCACCAGCAGCGAGGCAACAACAGGGGAATATAGCAATCAGCCCCAGCATTTT	CATSSEATTGEYSNQPQHF
TRBV12-3/TRBV12-4	TRBJ1-2	13	few	-	TGTGCCAGCAGTCCTAGGACAGTCGGTGGCTACACCTTC	CASSPRTVGGYTF
TRBV6-5	TRBJ1-5	14	few	TRBD1	TGTGCCAGCAGCTTCGACAGGGTTCATCAGCCCCAGCATTTT	CASSFDRVHQPQHF
TRBV29-1	TRBJ2-3	16	few	-	TGCAGCGTTGACCAACTAGACCCGAGACTCACAGATACGCAGTATTTT	CSVDQLDPRLTDTQYF
TRBV12-3/TRBV12-4	TRBJ2-1	16	-	TRBD1	TGTGCCAGCAGTCCCGGGACAGGGAGCTCCTACAATGAGCAGTTCTTC	CASSPGTGSSYNEQFF
TRBV27	TRBJ2-7	14	few	-	TGTGCCAGCAGTTTGGGACCCACTCCTAGCGAGCAGTACTTC	CASSLGPTPSEQYF
TRBV6-2/TRBV6-3	TRBJ1-1	14	few	-	TGTGCCTGCCGTGAGGGACCCAGGAACACTGAAGCTTTCTTT	CACREGPRNTEAFF
TRBV29-1	TRBJ2-7	12	many	TRBD1	TGCAGCGGTGGGACAGGTGAAAACGAGCAGTACTTC	CSGGTGENEQYF
TRBV6-6	TRBJ2-3	16	few	-	TGTGCCAGCAGTTACTGGTCCGCGGGTTCCACAGATACGCAGTATTTT	CASSYWSAGSTDTQYF
TRBV12-3/TRBV12-4	TRBJ2-6	13	-	-	TGTGCCAGCAGATTCTCTGGGGCCAACGTCCTGACTTTC	CASRFSGANVLTF
TRBV12-3/TRBV12-4	TRBJ2-5	14	-	-	TGTGCCAGCAGTTTAGGTTACGGGGAAGAGACCCAGTACTTC	CASSLGYGEETQYF
TRBV3-1	TRBJ1-2	13	many	TRBD1	TGTGCCAGCAGCCACGACAGGGCGGAAGGCTACACCTTC	CASSHDRAEGYTF
TRBV4-3	TRBJ2-7	17	few	TRBD2	TGCGCCAGCAGCCAAGATTTAAGGGGACTAGCGGGCGGCGAGCAGTACTTC	CASSQDLRGLAGGEQYF
TRBV2	TRBJ1-1	14	many	TRBD1	TGTGCCAGCAGTGGACAGGGATGGGACACTGAAGCTTTCTTT	CASSGQGWDTEAFF
TRBV15	TRBJ2-1	17	few	TRBD2	TGTGCCACCAGCAGAAGGGCTAGCGGGGGCGAGGGGAATGAGCAGTTCTTC	CATSRRASGGEGNEQFF
TRBV19	TRBJ1-1	14	few	-	TGTGCCAGTAGTAAGTATGTGACGAACACTGAAGCTTTCTTT	CASSKYVTNTEAFF
TRBV4-1	TRBJ1-1	14	-	-	TGCGCCAGCAGCCTAGGACTCGGAGACACTGAAGCTTTCTTT	CASSLGLGDTEAFF
TRBV6-5	TRBJ1-2	15	-	TRBD1	TGTGCCAGCAGGTCCGGGACAGGGGTATTTCATGGCTACACCTTC	CASRSGTGVFHGYTF
TRBV12-3/TRBV12-4	TRBJ2-2	12	many	-	TGTGCCACCTCGGACTTAACCGGGGAGCTGTTTTTT	CATSDLTGELFF
TRBV5-1	TRBJ2-3	15	few	-	TGCGCCAGCAGCTTGAACCCTAGTAGGGTAGATACGCAGTATTTT	CASSLNPSRVDTQYF
TRBV25-1	TRBJ2-3	15	-	TRBD2	TGTGCCAGCAGTGACTCGCGGGGGGCCCTAAATACGCAGTATTTT	CASSDSRGALNTQYF